These 21 T cell receptor beta chains were all obtained from the same sample, sequenced in a study of T cells expressing NK-cell markers. One entry per CDR3 protein, without DNA, is what TCRdb gives after re-calling the 5' RACE reads. The listing records 150,000 or so distinct CDR3 sequences. Sequenced material: blood T cells: a sorted CD56 or NKG2C T cell subset, CD4+ or CD8+ T cells, or bulk PBMC T cells (not recorded which). The receptors were sampled from a woman between 45 and 65 years old in good health.

CDR3 in amino acids: CASREGQGHGYTF. The genes are TRBV3-1 and TRBJ1-2; TCRdb's assignment of TRBD1 cannot be checked, as there is no DNA. Germline values: CDR1 LGHDT, CDR2 YNNKEL (reference sequence). There are 13 residues in the CDR3.

The chain combines TRBV19 with TRBJ2-1. From germline, CDR1 is LNHDA and CDR2 SQIVND (reference sequence). The CDR3 extends over 12 amino acids. The CDR3 reads CASRERHNEQFF.

The rearrangement joins TRBV10-3 to TRBJ2-7; as DNA is missing, the TRBD2 call by TCRdb cannot be tested. This CDR3 has 15 amino acids. The germline gives CDR1 ENHRY, CDR2 SYGVKD. CDR3 amino acids: CAISDPGGRAYEQYF.

The gene calls are TRBV9 and TRBJ2-3; TCRdb outputs TRBD2, but without DNA this stays unchecked. The CDR3 covers 15 residues. The germline V gene encodes CDR1 SGDLS and CDR2 YYNGEE. CDR3 in amino acids: CASSVEVAGVDTQYF.

The rearrangement joins TRBV12-3 or TRBV12-4 to TRBJ2-3; TCRdb's D call of TRBD1 is untestable without DNA. This CDR3 has 15 residues. Here the CDR3 reads CASKVQGNAADTQYF.

J is TRBJ2-7 and V is TRBV3-1; there is no DNA to check the TCRdb D call of TRBD1. The CDR3 is 15 residues long. Germline CDR1 LGHDT, CDR2 YNNKEL (reference sequence). CDR3 residues: CASSPTGQGRYEQYF.

The rearrangement uses TRBV10-1 and TRBJ2-2; lacking DNA, the TRBD1 call made by TCRdb goes unchecked. CDR1 WNHNN and CDR2 SYGVQD come from the germline V gene (reference sequence). CDR3 size: 18 residues. This chain's CDR3 is CASSEWTSGTDTAGELFF.

The V call is TRBV7-8, the J call TRBJ1-4. The CDR3 runs to 15 residues. Germline CDR1 reads SGHVS; CDR2 reads FQNEAQ. CDR3 loop: CASSLGYGHNEKLFF.

The rearrangement links TRBV24-1 to TRBJ2-1; TCRdb outputs TRBD2, but without DNA this stays unchecked. CDR1 KGHDR and CDR2 SFDVKD come from the germline V gene. The CDR3 is made up of 15 amino acids. The CDR3 protein is CAIASGRAKVEEQFF.

The rearrangement uses TRBV11-2 and TRBJ2-3; checking the TCRdb D call of TRBD1 is not possible without DNA. Germline V gives CDR1 SGHAT, CDR2 FQNNGV. The CDR3 extends over 16 amino acids. The CDR3 protein is CASSLVGGRGADTQYF.

The chain couples TRBV7-9 to TRBJ2-6; there is no DNA to check the TCRdb D call of TRBD2. Looked up from germline, CDR1 is SEHNR and CDR2 is FQNEAQ (reference sequence). The CDR3 has 18 amino acids. The CDR3: CASSFSSRGYSGANVLTF.

This chain connects TRBV12-3 or TRBV12-4 to TRBJ2-3; TCRdb returns TRBD2, unconfirmable since there is no DNA. There are 18 residues in the CDR3. The CDR3 is CASSPLTSGSPEGDTQYF.

The genes are TRBV28 and TRBJ2-7. Per germline, CDR1 MDHEN and CDR2 SYDVKM. The CDR3 is made up of 13 amino acids. The CDR3 sequence: CASSLVLNDEQYF.

The chain's CDR3 is CASSLIAVYNEQFF. V gene TRBV11-2 combines with J gene TRBJ2-1; the TCRdb D gene call, TRBD2, has no DNA to confirm it. CDR3 size: 14 residues. In germline, CDR1 is SGHAT, CDR2 FQNNGV.

V usage is TRBV6-2 or TRBV6-3 and J usage is TRBJ2-5; TCRdb returns TRBD1, unconfirmable since there is no DNA. The CDR3 totals 17 residues. CDR1 is MNHEY and CDR2 is SVGEGT in the germline V gene. CDR3 region: CASSYPRNRGPQETQYF.

The chain recombines TRBV20-1 with TRBJ1-1; the D gene TCRdb calls, TRBD1, cannot be checked with no DNA. The germline gives CDR1 DFQATT, CDR2 SNEGSKA (reference sequence). The CDR3 spans 12 residues. The CDR3 is CSAKKTGTEAFF.

The chain employs TRBV6-5 and TRBJ2-7; TCRdb's D call, TRBD1, is unchecked because there is no DNA. In germline, CDR1 is MNHEY, CDR2 SVGAGI. This CDR3 is built from 20 residues. CDR3 sequence: CASSYSKDRVIEGHPYEQYF.

The chain employs TRBV5-5 and TRBJ2-4; TCRdb calls TRBD1, which cannot be checked without DNA. The germline gives CDR1 SGHKS, CDR2 YYEKEE (reference sequence). CDR3 length: 16 amino acids. CDR3: CASSLGVGVAKNIQYF.

V usage is TRBV2 and J usage is TRBJ2-1; TCRdb gives TRBD2 as the D gene, but with no DNA this cannot be confirmed. Germline lookup yields CDR1 SNHLY and CDR2 FYNNEI. The CDR3 spans 15 residues. CDR3 sequence reads: CASSERGGKRNEQFF.

The gene calls are TRBV28 and TRBJ2-3; lacking DNA, the TRBD2 call made by TCRdb goes unchecked. CDR3 length: 18 amino acids. Germline V CDR1 and CDR2: MDHEN, SYDVKM. This CDR3 reads CASSLETSGSTGGDTQYF.

The chain couples TRBV4-1 to TRBJ2-4; absent DNA, TCRdb's TRBD2 call cannot be checked. The germline CDR1 and CDR2 sequences are MGHRA and YSYEKL. This CDR3 has 13 amino acids. The CDR3 loop is CASYDYTKNIQYF.